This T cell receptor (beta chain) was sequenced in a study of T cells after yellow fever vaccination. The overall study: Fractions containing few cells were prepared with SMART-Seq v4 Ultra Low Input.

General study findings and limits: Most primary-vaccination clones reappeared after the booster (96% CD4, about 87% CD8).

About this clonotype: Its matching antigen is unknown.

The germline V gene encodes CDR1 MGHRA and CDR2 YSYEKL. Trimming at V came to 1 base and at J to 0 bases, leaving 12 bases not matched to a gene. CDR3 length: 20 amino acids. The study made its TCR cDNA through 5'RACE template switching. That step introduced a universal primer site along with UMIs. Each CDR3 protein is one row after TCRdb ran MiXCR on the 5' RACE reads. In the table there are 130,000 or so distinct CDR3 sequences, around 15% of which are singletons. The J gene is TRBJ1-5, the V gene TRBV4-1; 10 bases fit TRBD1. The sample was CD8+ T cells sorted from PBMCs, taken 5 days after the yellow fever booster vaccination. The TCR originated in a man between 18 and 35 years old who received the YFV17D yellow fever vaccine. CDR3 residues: CASSQASPGQGRYSNQPQHF. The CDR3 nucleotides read TGCGCCAGCAGCCAAGCATCCCCGGGACAGGGGCGCTATAGCAATCAGCCCCAGCATTTT.